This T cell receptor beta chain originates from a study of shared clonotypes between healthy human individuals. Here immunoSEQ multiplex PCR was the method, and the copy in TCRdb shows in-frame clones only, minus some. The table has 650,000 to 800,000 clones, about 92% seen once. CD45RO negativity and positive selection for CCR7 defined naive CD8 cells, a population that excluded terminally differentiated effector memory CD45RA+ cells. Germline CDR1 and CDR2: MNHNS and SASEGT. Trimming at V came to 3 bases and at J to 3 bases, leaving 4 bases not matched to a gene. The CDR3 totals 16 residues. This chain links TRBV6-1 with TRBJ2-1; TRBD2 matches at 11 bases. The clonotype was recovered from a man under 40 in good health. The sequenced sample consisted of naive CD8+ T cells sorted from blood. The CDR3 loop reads CASSELAGGHYNEQFF. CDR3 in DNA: TGTGCCAGCAGTGAGCTAGCGGGAGGCCACTACAATGAGCAGTTCTTC.